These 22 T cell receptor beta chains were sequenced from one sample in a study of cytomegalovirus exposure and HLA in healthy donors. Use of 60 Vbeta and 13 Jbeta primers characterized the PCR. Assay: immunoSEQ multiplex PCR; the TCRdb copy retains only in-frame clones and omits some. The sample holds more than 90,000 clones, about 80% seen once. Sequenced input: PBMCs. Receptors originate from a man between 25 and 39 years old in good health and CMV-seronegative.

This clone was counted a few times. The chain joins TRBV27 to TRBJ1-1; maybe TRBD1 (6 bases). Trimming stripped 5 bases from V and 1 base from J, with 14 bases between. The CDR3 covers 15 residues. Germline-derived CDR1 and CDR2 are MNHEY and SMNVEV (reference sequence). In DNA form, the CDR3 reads TGTGCCAGCAGTCCGTATCTGACAGGGAACACTGAAGCTTTCTTT. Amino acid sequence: CASSPYLTGNTEAFF.

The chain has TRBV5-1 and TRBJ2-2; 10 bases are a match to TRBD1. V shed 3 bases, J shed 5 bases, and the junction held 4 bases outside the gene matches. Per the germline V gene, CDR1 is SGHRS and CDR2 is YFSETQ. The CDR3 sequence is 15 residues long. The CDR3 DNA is TGCGCCAGCAGCTCCGGGACAGGGGCTACCGGGGAGCTGTTTTTT. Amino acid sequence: CASSSGTGATGELFF.

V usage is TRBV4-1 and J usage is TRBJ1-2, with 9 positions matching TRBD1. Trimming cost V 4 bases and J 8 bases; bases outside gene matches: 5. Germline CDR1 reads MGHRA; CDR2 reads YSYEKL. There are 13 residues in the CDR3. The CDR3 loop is CASSPGDRGGYTF. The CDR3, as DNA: TGCGCCAGCAGCCCCGGCGACAGGGGGGGCTACACCTTC.

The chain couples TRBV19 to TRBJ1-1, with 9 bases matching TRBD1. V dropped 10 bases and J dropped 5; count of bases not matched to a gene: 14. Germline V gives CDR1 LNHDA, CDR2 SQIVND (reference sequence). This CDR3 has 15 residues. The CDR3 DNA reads TGTGCCACCGGGACAGGGAATTACCTGTTAACTGAAGCTTTCTTT. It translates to CATGTGNYLLTEAFF. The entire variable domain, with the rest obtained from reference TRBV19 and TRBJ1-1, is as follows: DGGITQSPKYLFRKEGQNVTLSCEQNLNHDAMYWYRQDPGQGLRLIYYSQIVNDFQKGDIAEGYSVSREKKESFPLTVTSAQKNPTAFYLCATGTGNYLLTEAFFGQGTRLTVV.

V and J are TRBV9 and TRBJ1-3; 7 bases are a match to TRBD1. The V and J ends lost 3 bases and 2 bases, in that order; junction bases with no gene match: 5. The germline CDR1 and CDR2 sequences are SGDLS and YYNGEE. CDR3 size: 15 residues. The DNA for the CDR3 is TGTGCCAGCAGCGGCAGGGGGAATACTGGAAACACCATATATTTT. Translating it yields CASSGRGNTGNTIYF.

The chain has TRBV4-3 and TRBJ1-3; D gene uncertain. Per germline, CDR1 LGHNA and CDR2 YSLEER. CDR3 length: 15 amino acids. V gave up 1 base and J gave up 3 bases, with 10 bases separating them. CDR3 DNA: TGCGCCAGCAGCCAAGCATTGACTCTTGGAAACACCATATATTTT. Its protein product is CASSQALTLGNTIYF.

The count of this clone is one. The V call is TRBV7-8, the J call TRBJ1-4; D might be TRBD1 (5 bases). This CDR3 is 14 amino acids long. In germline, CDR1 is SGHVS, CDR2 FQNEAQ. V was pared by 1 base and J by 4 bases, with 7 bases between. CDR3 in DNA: TGTGCCAGCAGCTTAGTAGGGGATAATGAAAAACTGTTTTTT. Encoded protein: CASSLVGDNEKLFF.

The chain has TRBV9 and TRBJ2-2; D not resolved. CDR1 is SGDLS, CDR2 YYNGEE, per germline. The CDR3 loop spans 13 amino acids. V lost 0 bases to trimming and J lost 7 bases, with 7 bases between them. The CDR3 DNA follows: TGTGCCAGCAGCGTAGACCTATACGGGGAGCTGTTTTTT. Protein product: CASSVDLYGELFF.

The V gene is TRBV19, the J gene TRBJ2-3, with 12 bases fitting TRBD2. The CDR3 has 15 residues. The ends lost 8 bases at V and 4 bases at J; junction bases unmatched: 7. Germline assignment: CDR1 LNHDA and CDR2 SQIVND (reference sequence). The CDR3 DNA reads TGTGCCAGTGCCGGACTAGCGGGACCCTCAGATACGCAGTATTTT. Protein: CASAGLAGPSDTQYF.

The CDR3 loop reads CASSTAGGEQYV. CDR3 nucleotide sequence: TGTGCCAGCAGCACGGCAGGTGGGGAGCAGTACGTC. V and J are TRBV27 and TRBJ2-7, with unresolved D. V gave up 6 bases and J gave up 7 bases, with 13 bases separating them. The CDR3 is made up of 12 amino acids. Germline V gene sequence: CDR1 MNHEY, CDR2 SMNVEV (reference sequence).

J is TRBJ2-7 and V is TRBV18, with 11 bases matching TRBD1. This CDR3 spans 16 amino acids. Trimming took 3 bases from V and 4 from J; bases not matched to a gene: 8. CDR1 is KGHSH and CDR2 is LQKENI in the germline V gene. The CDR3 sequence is CASSPAGTGGPYEQYV. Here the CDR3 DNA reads TGTGCCAGCTCACCGGCCGGGACAGGGGGTCCGTACGAGCAGTACGTC.

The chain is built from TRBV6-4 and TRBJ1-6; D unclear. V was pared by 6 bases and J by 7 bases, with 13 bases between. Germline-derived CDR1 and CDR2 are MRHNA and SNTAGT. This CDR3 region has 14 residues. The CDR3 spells CASSETGGNSPLHF. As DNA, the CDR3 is TGTGCCAGCAGCGAGACGGGAGGAAATTCACCCCTCCACTTT.

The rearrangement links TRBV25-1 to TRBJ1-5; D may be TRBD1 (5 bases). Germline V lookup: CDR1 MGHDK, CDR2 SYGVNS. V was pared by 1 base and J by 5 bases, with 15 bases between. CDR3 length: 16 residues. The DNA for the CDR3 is TGTGCCAGCAGTGAATCGGGCAGGGTAACCCATCAGCCCCAGCATTTT. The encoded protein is CASSESGRVTHQPQHF.

The CDR3, as DNA: TGTGCCATCAGTGACACCGGACAGCCTAATGAAAAACTGTTTTTT. Amino acids: CAISDTGQPNEKLFF. The chain carries TRBV10-3 and TRBJ1-4; perhaps TRBD1 as D (6 bases). The CDR3 has 15 residues. V was clipped by 3 bases and J by 3 bases, with 11 bases between them. Germline values: CDR1 ENHRY, CDR2 SYGVKD.

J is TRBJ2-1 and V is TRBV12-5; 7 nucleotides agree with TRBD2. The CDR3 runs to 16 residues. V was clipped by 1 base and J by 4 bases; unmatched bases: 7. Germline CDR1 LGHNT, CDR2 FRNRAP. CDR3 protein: CASGLGLALSYNEQFF. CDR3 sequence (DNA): TGTGCTAGTGGTTTGGGACTAGCATTGTCGTACAATGAGCAGTTCTTC.

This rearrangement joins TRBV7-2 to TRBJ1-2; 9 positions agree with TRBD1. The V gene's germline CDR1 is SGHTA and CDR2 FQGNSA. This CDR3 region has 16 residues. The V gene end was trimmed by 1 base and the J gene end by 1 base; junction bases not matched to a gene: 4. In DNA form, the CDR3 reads TGTGCCAGCAGCTTAGACGGGACAGGGAGTAACTATGGCTACACCTTC. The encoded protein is CASSLDGTGSNYGYTF. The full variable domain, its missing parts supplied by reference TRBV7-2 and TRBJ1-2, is GAGVSQSPSNKVTEKGKDVELRCDPISGHTALYWYRQSLGQGLEFLIYFQGNSAPDKSGLPSDRFSAERTGGSVSTLTIQRTQQEDSAVYLCASSLDGTGSNYGYTFGSGTRLTVV.

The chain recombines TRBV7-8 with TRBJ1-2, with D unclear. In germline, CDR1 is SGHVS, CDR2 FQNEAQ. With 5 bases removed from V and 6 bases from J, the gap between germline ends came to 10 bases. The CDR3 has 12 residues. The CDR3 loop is CASSPPRDGYTF. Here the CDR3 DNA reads TGTGCCAGCAGCCCTCCGAGGGATGGCTACACCTTC.

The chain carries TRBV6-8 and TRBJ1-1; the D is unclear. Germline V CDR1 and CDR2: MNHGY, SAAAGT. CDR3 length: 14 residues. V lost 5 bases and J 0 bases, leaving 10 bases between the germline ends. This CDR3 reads CASSQRDLNTEAFF. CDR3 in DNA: TGTGCCAGCAGTCAACGAGATTTGAACACTGAAGCTTTCTTT.

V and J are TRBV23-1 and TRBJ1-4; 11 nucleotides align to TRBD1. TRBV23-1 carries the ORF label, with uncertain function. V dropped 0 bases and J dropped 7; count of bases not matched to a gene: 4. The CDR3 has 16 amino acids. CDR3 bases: TGCGCCAGCAGTCAATCGCCGGACAGGGGGCTTGAAAAACTGTTTTTT. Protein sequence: CASSQSPDRGLEKLFF.

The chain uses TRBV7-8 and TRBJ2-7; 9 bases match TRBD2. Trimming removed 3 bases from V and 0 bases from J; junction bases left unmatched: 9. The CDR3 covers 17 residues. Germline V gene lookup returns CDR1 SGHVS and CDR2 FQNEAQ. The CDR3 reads CASSLYPNSGSSYEQYF. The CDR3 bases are TGTGCCAGCAGCTTGTACCCTAATAGCGGGAGCTCCTACGAGCAGTACTTC.

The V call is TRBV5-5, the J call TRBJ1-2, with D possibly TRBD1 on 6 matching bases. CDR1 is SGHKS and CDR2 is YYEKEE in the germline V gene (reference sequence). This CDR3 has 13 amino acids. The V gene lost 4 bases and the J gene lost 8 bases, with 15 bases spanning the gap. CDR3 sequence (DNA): TGTGCCAGCAGCCTGAGGCAGGGGCGAGGCTACACCTTC. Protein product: CASSLRQGRGYTF.

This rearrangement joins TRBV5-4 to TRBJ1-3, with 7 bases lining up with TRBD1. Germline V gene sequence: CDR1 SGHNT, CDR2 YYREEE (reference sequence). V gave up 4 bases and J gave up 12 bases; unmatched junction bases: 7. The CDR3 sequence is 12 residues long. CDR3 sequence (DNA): TGTGCCAGCAGCACCCGGGACAGCAACATATATTTT. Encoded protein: CASSTRDSNIYF.